These 3 T cell receptor beta chains originate from one sample sequenced in a study of blood T cell repertoires in COVID-19. Produced via immunoSEQ multiplex PCR; TCRdb's table is partial and in-frame only. Of over 85,000 clones listed, 70% to 90% are singletons. The sample was peripheral blood. The origin of the receptors is a human donor in a cohort sampled during active COVID-19.

This chain links TRBV30 with TRBJ2-3; a possible D gene is TRBD2 (5 bases). This CDR3 spans 14 amino acids. V shed 8 bases and J shed 1 base, with 16 bases lying between them. Germline CDR1 and CDR2: GTSNPN and SVGIG (reference sequence). CDR3 nucleotide sequence: TGTGCCGAAATGGCTGGAGGAGGCACAGATACGCAGTATTTT. This translates into CAEMAGGGTDTQYF.

This chain connects TRBV5-1 to TRBJ1-1; D is ambiguous. Germline V gene sequence: CDR1 SGHRS, CDR2 YFSETQ. This CDR3 spans 15 amino acids. V dropped 0 bases and J dropped 5 bases, with 14 bases sitting between them. CDR3 bases: TGCGCCAGCAGCTTGGCCCCAGGAGGTGGGACTGAAGCTTTCTTT. Translated, it gives CASSLAPGGGTEAFF.

The chain joins TRBV2 to TRBJ1-5; D is unclear. The V end lost 3 bases, the J end lost 3 bases, and 12 bases lay between the germline ends. The germline V gene has CDR1 SNHLY and CDR2 FYNNEI. The CDR3 totals 15 residues. CDR3 DNA sequence: TGTGCCAGCAGTGAGAGTAGAGGGTTCAATCAGCCCCAGCATTTT. As protein: CASSESRGFNQPQHF.